This T cell receptor beta chain is from a study of human T cells and chemical hapten exposure (dated by TCRdb to the early 2020s). Turning to the overall study: For sensitization, 2% DPC in acetone was applied to a 2 cm by 2 cm area of upper inner arm skin. For TCR sequencing, blood came from 25 to 35 alopecia patients at anywhere from one to four time points (pre-sensitization, 2, 6 and 24 weeks). In alopecia patients, the study followed how the peripheral blood TCR repertoire changed in vivo over primary and secondary sensitization to diphenylcyclopropenone (DPC), a hapten. Blood was sampled from patients pre-sensitization (week 0) and at 2, 6 and about 24 weeks after DPC sensitization. The patient cohort, mostly female, included alopecia areata with under or over 50% scalp involvement, alopecia totalis and alopecia universalis. Weekly therapeutic DPC doses were additionally applied to the scalp of patients throughout the roughly 23-week study period. Libraries were pooled for sequencing, and variation in per-sample TCR yields was attributed mainly to small differences in library volumes within the pool. Patch testing was performed on the upper back with Finn chambers containing 0.01% DPC, and the patch tests were scored after 6 days according to International Contact Dermatitis Research Group standards.

CDR1 and CDR2 are read off the germline V gene (reference sequence) as DFQATT and SNEGSKA. Trimming at the junction amounts to 3 bases on V and 7 bases on J, and the germline ends lie 24 bases apart. The CDR3 sequence holds 16 residues, the cysteine and phenylalanine included. CDR3 DNA only is kept here, 48 bases in frame from base 1. Preparation of the library involved RACE. The sample was run on a NextSeq 500. During library preparation, unique molecular identifiers were attached to individual cDNA molecules so that TCRs could be counted quantitatively and reproducibly. For every blood RNA sample, sequencing covered both the TCR alpha and TCR beta chains. Per the original workflow: A median of around 100,000 TCRs per sample was observed, with a range of about 20,000 to 700,000. The Decombinator software suite was used to annotate the V, J and CDR3 of the TCR reads. Every sample was subsampled to the same number of TCRs (28,000) for the PS versus PT1 abundance plots. Expanded TCRs were defined as absent before sensitization and observed at least eight times at the 2-week time point. The public reads were reprocessed in TCRdb via fastp at Q25 and MiXCR, keeping in-frame beta chains. One record per CDR3 amino acid sequence lists the most common genes and DNA. The V and J calls here are based on TCRdb, not the publication. The sample table lists roughly 90,000 distinct CDR3 sequences, roughly a tenth of them with a count of one. The ten largest account for about 0.95% of the sample.

This clonotype was seen only a few times. It has no known antigen specificity. No clone much larger than this one lies a single base away; base qualities are absent. The research as a whole found: Repeated subsampling changed both the strength of the expansion versus patch-test correlation and the threshold at which the correlation became significant. The number of TCRs above 1 in 1000 frequency did not change with DPC sensitization; there was no evidence of global repertoire structure alterations. A positive correlation was found between the number of PT1 expanded TCRs and patch test score, with significance reached at thresholds 8, 16 and 32 but not 4. Compared with pre-sensitization or healthy control sets, expanded TCRs formed significantly more large CDR3 similarity clusters, which is consistent with antigen-driven responses. Alopecia, a presumed autoimmune disease, was present in all patients, so the immune response of the patients might differ from that of healthy individuals.

Read against the paper, the sample's time point label means: patch test 3, about 24 weeks after DPC sensitization. This specimen's treatment or condition label, per the study, means: therapeutic diphenylcyclopropenone sensitization with weekly scalp DPC. Blood at each patch-test visit was drawn before the patch test was applied. Patients were eligible if aged 18 to 70, diagnosed with alopecia and judged suitable for DPC therapy, and pregnant patients were excluded. Total RNA was isolated from unfractionated whole blood collected in Tempus Blood RNA tubes. This TCR was sampled from a woman in her thirties with alopecia areata. Some clones in this sample may be carry-over from other donors' samples. The chain links TRBV20-1 with TRBJ1-1, with a tentative D gene TRBD1 over 5 matching bases. The sequencing used whole blood, collected in connection with sensitization to the hapten diphenylcyclopropenone (DPC). The nucleotides are TGCAGTGCTAGTACCCGGAACGTGGGGGTGTTTGGTGAAGCTTTCTTT. Its translation is CSASTRNVGVFGEAFF.